This T cell receptor beta chain was found in a study of T-cell memory formation after mild COVID-19. MiXCR was run by TCRdb on the 5' RACE reads, yielding one entry per CDR3 protein. The profile shows 300,000 to 350,000 distinct CDR3 sequences, roughly an eighth of them singletons. This clonotype occurred many times. The receptor comes from a man aged 18 to 35 who had mild COVID-19 (a few samples of this study predate the infection). Cell type and time point are not known. The specimen was PBMCs or a T cell subset sorted from them (not recorded which).

CDR3 sequence (DNA): TGCGCCAGCAGCTTGGGGCAGGGAGTCTCTGGGGCCAACGTCCTGACTTTC. This sequence encodes CASSLGQGVSGANVLTF. The V and J genes are TRBV5-1 and TRBJ2-6; TRBD1 or TRBD2 may be the D gene (5 bases each). Between the trimmed V and J ends, which lost 0 bases and 0 bases, there was a span of 10 bases. The length of the CDR3 is 17 residues. Per germline, CDR1 SGHRS and CDR2 YFSETQ.